Each of the 30 T cell receptor beta chains below was sequenced from the same sample in a study of graft-versus-host responses after intestinal transplantation. Data came from immunoSEQ multiplex PCR; TCRdb stores just in-frame clones and leaves some out. The sample lists 100,000 or so clones, approximately 94% seen once, with approximately 2% in the top ten. Their cognate antigens are unknown. The sequencing used unstimulated CD8+ T cells sorted from spleen or lymph node cells, collected before intestinal transplant. Source of these receptors: a human donor who received an intestinal transplant.

The table lists this clone with a count of one. DNA of the CDR3: TGTGCCAGCAGCAAGGGGCAGGGATCCTACAATGAGCAGTTCTTC. It translates to CASSKGQGSYNEQFF. The chain combines TRBV7-9 with TRBJ2-1; weak D call: TRBD1 (5 bases). Germline V gene lookup returns CDR1 SEHNR and CDR2 FQNEAQ (reference sequence). V lost 5 bases and J 1 base, leaving 12 bases between the germline ends. The CDR3 sequence is 15 residues long.

The rearrangement links TRBV10-2 to TRBJ2-7; a possible D gene is TRBD2 (6 bases). Germline assignment: CDR1 WSHSY and CDR2 SAAADI. The V end lost 2 bases, the J end lost 9 bases, and 20 bases lay between the germline ends. This CDR3 is built from 15 residues. The CDR3, as DNA: TGCGCCAGCAGTGAGATATTTTCGGGGGAGGAGGCGCAGTACTTC. It is translated as CASSEIFSGEEAQYF.

The chain is built from TRBV20-1 and TRBJ2-7, with TRBD1 identical over 7 bases. Per germline, CDR1 DFQATT and CDR2 SNEGSKA (reference sequence). J lost 3 bases, V lost 6 bases, and 2 bases had no gene match. The CDR3 is 11 amino acids. The DNA of the CDR3 is TGCAGTGCCGGGGACAGCTACGAGCAGTACTTC. Translating it yields CSAGDSYEQYF.

The chain couples TRBV19 to TRBJ2-7, with 11 bases aligning to TRBD1. Unmatched junction bases numbered 8, after V lost 1 base and J lost 3 bases. Germline CDR1 reads LNHDA; CDR2 reads SQIVND (reference sequence). This CDR3 is built from 17 residues. CDR3 amino acids: CASSIAIGDRGDYEQYF. In DNA form, the CDR3 reads TGTGCCAGTAGTATAGCTATCGGGGACAGGGGGGACTACGAGCAGTACTTC.

CDR3 loop: CASSFQGLYGYTF. In DNA form, the CDR3 reads TGTGCCAGCAGCTTCCAGGGACTCTATGGCTACACCTTC. The genes are TRBV5-8 and TRBJ1-2; a possible D gene is TRBD1 (5 bases). V lost 2 bases to trimming and J lost 4 bases, with 9 bases between them. CDR1 SGHTS and CDR2 YDEGEE come from the germline V gene. The CDR3 is 13 residues long.

This chain joins TRBV27 and TRBJ1-1; D might be TRBD1 (6 bases). The V and J ends lost 4 bases and 3 bases respectively, with 24 bases between them. Germline V gene sequence: CDR1 MNHEY, CDR2 SMNVEV (reference sequence). The CDR3 has 18 residues. CDR3 bases: TGTGCCAGCAGTTATTGGGGGCGGCAGGGGCTCCAGGACACTGAAGCTTTCTTT. Translation gives CASSYWGRQGLQDTEAFF.

V and J are TRBV2 and TRBJ1-1, with D tentatively TRBD1 (6 bases). V was cut by 3 bases and J by 6 bases, with 17 bases left in between. This CDR3 has 15 amino acids. Per germline, CDR1 SNHLY and CDR2 FYNNEI. CDR3 region: CASSDPPTGKSEAFF. DNA of the CDR3: TGTGCCAGCAGTGACCCTCCGACAGGCAAATCTGAAGCTTTCTTT.

This rearrangement joins TRBV7-9 to TRBJ2-1, with TRBD1 as a possible D gene (6 bases). V was clipped by 5 bases and J by 1 base, with 18 bases between them. Looked up from germline, CDR1 is SEHNR and CDR2 is FQNEAQ (reference sequence). The CDR3 spans 17 residues. The CDR3 nucleotides are TGTGCCAGCAGCCGAACAGGGACCCAGGGGTCCTACAATGAGCAGTTCTTC. Its protein is CASSRTGTQGSYNEQFF.

Only one count was recorded for this clone. The chain employs TRBV11-2 and TRBJ1-2; D perhaps matches TRBD1 (5 bases). The V end lost 5 bases, the J end lost 10 bases, and 23 bases lay between the germline ends. The CDR3 consists of 15 residues. CDR1 is SGHAT, CDR2 FQNNGV, per germline. The CDR3 here is CASSPHIGPQGDYTF. The CDR3 DNA reads TGTGCCAGCAGCCCCCACATCGGGCCCCAAGGGGACTACACCTTC. Supplemented by reference TRBV11-2 and TRBJ1-2, the full variable domain reads EAGVAQSPRYKIIEKRQSVAFWCNPISGHATLYWYQQILGQGPKLLIQFQNNGVVDDSQLPKDRFSAERLKGVDSTLKIQPAKLEDSAVYLCASSPHIGPQGDYTFGSGTRLTVV.

J is TRBJ2-3 and V is TRBV9, with 14 bases identical to TRBD2. Per germline, CDR1 SGDLS and CDR2 YYNGEE. V shed 4 bases and J 2 bases; nucleotides not matched to a gene: 3. This CDR3 comprises 16 residues. CDR3 in amino acids: CASSTTSGGATDTQYF. The CDR3 DNA reads as TGTGCCAGCAGCACGACTAGCGGGGGGGCCACAGATACGCAGTATTTT.

This clone was observed once. The V and J genes are TRBV4-3 and TRBJ2-1; 7 bases agree with TRBD2. The length of the CDR3 is 14 residues. CDR1 and CDR2 from the germline V gene are LGHNA and YSLEER. J gave up 2 bases and V 4 bases, and 2 bases lay outside the gene matches. For the CDR3, the DNA is TGCGCCAGCAGCCCCGGACTAGCCTACAATGAGCAGTTCTTC. It encodes CASSPGLAYNEQFF.

This clone was seen once. The rearrangement links TRBV2 to TRBJ2-3, with D possibly matching TRBD2 (5 bases). V lost 4 bases, J lost 2 bases, and 7 bases lay in between. CDR1 is SNHLY, CDR2 FYNNEI, per germline. CDR3 length: 13 amino acids. The CDR3 here is CASSARVTDTQYF. In DNA form, the CDR3 reads TGTGCCAGCAGTGCGAGGGTCACAGATACGCAGTATTTT.

V and J are TRBV7-9 and TRBJ1-4; 9 nucleotides align to TRBD1. This CDR3 comprises 15 residues. J was trimmed by 6 bases and V by 6 bases; bases with no gene match: 8. Germline CDR1 and CDR2: SEHNR and FQNEAQ (reference sequence). The CDR3 is CASSPGTGWYEKLFF. The DNA for the CDR3 is TGTGCCAGCAGTCCAGGGACAGGGTGGTATGAAAAACTGTTTTTT.

The J gene is TRBJ2-2, the V gene TRBV7-2, with no clear D. Per germline, CDR1 SGHTA and CDR2 FQGNSA. Trimming shortened V by 7 bases and J by 7 bases, and 10 bases separated the two germline ends. The CDR3 totals 12 residues. The CDR3: CASTHAVGELFF. CDR3 DNA: TGTGCCAGCACCCACGCGGTCGGGGAGCTGTTTTTT.

J is TRBJ1-5 and V is TRBV27; 7 bases match TRBD1. The CDR3 spans 16 residues. J gave up 1 base and V 5 bases, and 8 bases lay outside the gene matches. The germline V gene has CDR1 MNHEY and CDR2 SMNVEV (reference sequence). The CDR3 DNA sequence: TGTGCCAGCAGTCCACTGACAGGGTTGAGCAATCAGCCCCAGCATTTT. It encodes CASSPLTGLSNQPQHF.

The V and J genes are TRBV6-5 and TRBJ1-2, with TRBD1 matching 9 bases. Unmatched junction bases numbered 1, after V lost 0 bases and J lost 5 bases. Germline V gives CDR1 MNHEY, CDR2 SVGAGI. The CDR3 sequence is 14 residues long. The CDR3 region is CASSYSTGGYGYTF. The DNA of the CDR3 is TGTGCCAGCAGTTACTCGACAGGGGGTTATGGCTACACCTTC.

The chain has TRBV27 and TRBJ2-5; 13 bases align to TRBD2. Germline V lookup: CDR1 MNHEY, CDR2 SMNVEV (reference sequence). The CDR3 consists of 16 residues. V was pared by 4 bases and J by 5 bases, with 7 bases of the junction left unmatched. Here the CDR3 reads CASSSLGTSGAETQYF. The DNA of the CDR3 is TGTGCCAGCAGTTCCCTCGGGACTAGCGGGGCTGAGACCCAGTACTTC.

This clone showed up just once. This chain uses TRBV4-3 with TRBJ1-1; D is unresolved. Germline V lookup: CDR1 LGHNA, CDR2 YSLEER. The CDR3 has 14 amino acids. Trimming pared 4 bases from V and 4 bases from J, leaving 13 bases between. CDR3 nucleotide sequence: TGCGCCAGCAGCCGGTCCGGGATTAGCACTGAAGCTTTCTTT. As protein: CASSRSGISTEAFF.

This chain connects TRBV30 to TRBJ2-7; tentatively, D is TRBD2 (6 bases). There are 13 residues in the CDR3. CDR1 and CDR2 from the germline V gene are GTSNPN and SVGIG (reference sequence). V was shortened by 2 bases and J by 5 bases, with 13 bases between the two germline ends. CDR3 bases: TGTGCCTGGAGTTTACCCGGGGAGGACGAGCAGTACTTC. Translation: CAWSLPGEDEQYF.

This clone was picked up one time. The chain is built from TRBV4-3 and TRBJ1-2; 9 bases are a match to TRBD1. The V gene end was trimmed by 0 bases and the J gene end by 4 bases; junction bases not matched to a gene: 9. Germline CDR1 LGHNA, CDR2 YSLEER. This CDR3 is built from 17 residues. As DNA, the CDR3 is TGCGCCAGCAGCCAAGATTATACGACAGGGGGAATCTATGGCTACACCTTC. As protein: CASSQDYTTGGIYGYTF.

For the CDR3, the DNA is TGTGCCAGCAGCGTAGGGGGGGTCTCCTACGAGCAGTACTTC. It translates to CASSVGGVSYEQYF. V is TRBV9 and J is TRBJ2-7; D may be TRBD2 (6 bases). The CDR3 extends over 14 amino acids. With 0 bases removed from V and 0 bases from J, the gap between germline ends came to 7 bases. Germline V gives CDR1 SGDLS, CDR2 YYNGEE. The entire variable domain, with the rest obtained from reference TRBV9 and TRBJ2-7, is as follows: DSGVTQTPKHLITATGQRVTLRCSPRSGDLSVYWYQQSLDQGLQFLIQYYNGEERAKGNILERFSAQQFPDLHSELNLSSLELGDSALYFCASSVGGVSYEQYFGPGTRLTVT.

The chain couples TRBV19 to TRBJ2-5; TRBD2 aligns across 13 bases. Germline V gene lookup returns CDR1 LNHDA and CDR2 SQIVND (reference sequence). Unmatched junction bases numbered 6, after V lost 5 bases and J lost 3 bases. The CDR3 has 16 amino acids. The DNA of the CDR3 is TGTGCCAGTAGTTCCGGACTAGCGGGGGCCGAAGAGACCCAGTACTTC. Encoded protein: CASSSGLAGAEETQYF.

The chain carries TRBV7-2 and TRBJ2-1, with 7 bases aligning to TRBD1. J gave up 4 bases and V 1 base, and 4 bases lay outside the gene matches. CDR3 size: 15 residues. Germline CDR1 and CDR2: SGHTA and FQGNSA. CDR3: CASSLGDSLYNEQFF. The CDR3 region has the DNA TGTGCCAGCAGCTTAGGGGACAGCTTATACAATGAGCAGTTCTTC.

V gene TRBV7-9 combines with J gene TRBJ2-7, with TRBD1 identical over 11 bases. Germline CDR1 and CDR2: SEHNR and FQNEAQ (reference sequence). The J segment lost 5 bases and the V segment lost 5 bases, leaving 8 bases of the junction unmatched. The CDR3 is 15 residues long. The CDR3 DNA sequence: TGTGCCAGCAGCCCCCAGGACAGGGGGCGAAACGAGCAGTACTTC. This encodes CASSPQDRGRNEQYF.

The chain is built from TRBV4-3 and TRBJ2-3, with TRBD1 identical over 7 bases. V was pared by 4 bases and J by 1 base, with 2 bases of the junction left unmatched. Germline V gene lookup returns CDR1 LGHNA and CDR2 YSLEER. The CDR3 is made up of 14 amino acids. The CDR3 is CASSRDRGTDTQYF. In nucleotides, the CDR3 is TGCGCCAGCAGCCGAGACAGGGGCACAGATACGCAGTATTTT.

The V gene is TRBV2, the J gene TRBJ1-3; 7 positions match TRBD1. The CDR3 is 14 amino acids. In germline, CDR1 is SNHLY, CDR2 FYNNEI. V was clipped by 6 bases and J by 0 bases; unmatched bases: 2. The CDR3 here is CASSRTGSGNTIYF. The CDR3 DNA is TGTGCCAGCAGCCGGACAGGCTCTGGAAACACCATATATTTT.

This chain links TRBV9 with TRBJ2-5; TRBD1 matches at 8 bases. There are 14 residues in the CDR3. Germline V gene data show CDR1 as SGDLS and CDR2 as YYNGEE. V was clipped by 3 bases and J by 5 bases; unmatched bases: 6. The CDR3 DNA is TGTGCCAGCAGCGAAGGACAGGGTATCGAGACCCAGTACTTC. Its protein product is CASSEGQGIETQYF.

This clone was found once. The V gene is TRBV5-6, the J gene TRBJ2-2, with a tentative D call TRBD1 (6 bases). The CDR3 has 16 residues. The ends were cut back, 0 bases at V and 5 bases at J, with 14 bases in the middle. Germline V CDR1 and CDR2: SGHDT, YYEEEE. The DNA of the CDR3 is TGTGCCAGCAGCTTGGCACGGGACCAGGGGACCGGGGAGCTGTTTTTT. The encoded protein is CASSLARDQGTGELFF.

The V and J genes are TRBV19 and TRBJ2-7, with TRBD1 identical over 10 bases. Germline V CDR1 and CDR2: LNHDA, SQIVND (reference sequence). Germline trimming cut 2 bases from V and 3 bases from J; bases unmatched to any gene: 4. The CDR3 consists of 15 residues. Written as DNA, the CDR3 is TGTGCCAGTAGTATAATCGGGACAGGGGTCTACGAGCAGTACTTC. As protein: CASSIIGTGVYEQYF.

This rearrangement joins TRBV7-9 to TRBJ1-5, with TRBD1 matching 10 bases. Germline CDR1 SEHNR, CDR2 FQNEAQ (reference sequence). Trimming removed 4 bases from V and 2 bases from J; junction bases left unmatched: 5. The CDR3 runs to 16 residues. The chain's CDR3 is CASSWSGQGGNQPQHF. The CDR3 DNA reads as TGTGCCAGCAGCTGGTCCGGACAGGGGGGCAATCAGCCCCAGCATTTT.